The 8 T cell receptor beta chains below were found in one sample sequenced in a study of technical replicates of blood from a handful of donors. This table comes from immunoSEQ multiplex PCR, and its TCRdb copy is limited to in-frame clones, with some not included. Of around 85,000 clones in the sample, approximately 94% were seen once. Sequencing was carried out using T cells isolated from PBMCs. All receptors derive from a human donor in good health.

J is TRBJ1-6 and V is TRBV25-1; D ambiguous. The CDR3 runs to 15 residues. The germline V and J ends were trimmed by 1 base and 7 bases, with 11 bases remaining between them. The V gene's germline CDR1 is MGHDK and CDR2 SYGVNS. CDR3 nucleotide sequence: TGTGCCAGCAGTGAATTTAGAGGCGTCAATTCACCCCTCCACTTT. It is translated as CASSEFRGVNSPLHF. Looking up the rest from reference TRBV25-1 and TRBJ1-6 gives the full variable domain: EADIYQTPRYLVIGTGKKITLECSQTMGHDKMYWYQQDPGMELHLIHYSYGVNSTEKGDLSSESTVSRIRTEHFPLTLESARPSHTSQYLCASSEFRGVNSPLHFGNGTRLTVT.

The chain has TRBV10-3 and TRBJ1-1; 8 nucleotides line up with TRBD1. Germline V gene data show CDR1 as ENHRY and CDR2 as SYGVKD. The CDR3 runs to 14 residues. V was clipped by 2 bases and J by 10 bases; unmatched bases: 9. The CDR3, as DNA: TGTGCCATCAGTGAGGCAGACAGGGGCGTCGTAGCTTTCTTT. Translation gives CAISEADRGVVAFF.

In its sample, this clone was seen once. The chain links TRBV10-3 to TRBJ1-1, with 9 bases identical to TRBD1. The CDR3 is 12 amino acids. CDR1 ENHRY and CDR2 SYGVKD come from the germline V gene. V shed 11 bases and J 10 bases; nucleotides not matched to a gene: 11. CDR3 sequence (DNA): TGTGCCGTCAACACCGGGACAGGGAGAGCTTTCTTT. It translates to CAVNTGTGRAFF.

This chain links TRBV11-3 with TRBJ2-7, with 9 positions matching TRBD1. The CDR3 runs 14 residues. Looked up from germline, CDR1 is SGHNT and CDR2 is YENEEA. With 5 bases clipped from V and 5 bases from J, the junction kept 7 bases outside the gene matches. The CDR3 sequence: CASSEGQGGHEQYF. The CDR3 region has the DNA TGTGCCAGCAGCGAGGGACAGGGAGGCCACGAGCAGTACTTC.

V gene TRBV15 combines with J gene TRBJ2-1, with D hard to call. Germline V gene data show CDR1 as LNHNV and CDR2 as YYDKDF (reference sequence). This CDR3 contains 13 residues. V was clipped by 0 bases and J by 4 bases, with 4 bases between them. The CDR3 here is CATSRDRYNEQFF. The CDR3, as DNA: TGTGCCACCAGCAGAGACAGGTACAATGAGCAGTTCTTC.

This clone was seen only once. The chain has TRBV28 and TRBJ2-3; the match to TRBD1 covers 8 bases. The CDR3 loop spans 15 amino acids. Germline V gene sequence: CDR1 MDHEN, CDR2 SYDVKM. V lost 6 bases, J lost 3 bases, and 8 bases stayed unmatched. The CDR3 spells CASSSDRAITDTQYF. The CDR3 nucleotides read TGTGCCAGCAGCTCGGACAGGGCGATTACAGATACGCAGTATTTT.

This chain joins TRBV20-1 and TRBJ2-7; TRBD2 matches 7 bases. Germline V gene data show CDR1 as DFQATT and CDR2 as SNEGSKA (reference sequence). The CDR3 runs 11 residues. J lost 6 bases, V lost 4 bases, and 3 bases had no gene match. As DNA, the CDR3 is TGCAGTGCTAATAGCGGGTCCGAGCAGTACTTC. It specifies CSANSGSEQYF.

This clone came up a few times. CDR3 sequence (DNA): TGTGCCAGCAGATCAGGGAATCAGCCCCAGCATTTT. Protein: CASRSGNQPQHF. The chain is built from TRBV6-1 and TRBJ1-5; TRBD1 might be the D (5 bases). V shed 6 bases and J shed 4 bases, with 7 bases lying between them. This CDR3 spans 12 amino acids. Germline CDR1 reads MNHNS; CDR2 reads SASEGT.